Sequencing of this TCR beta chain was carried out in a study of blood T cell repertoires in COVID-19. Turning to the study itself: Sites across the United States, Italy and Spain contributed samples from acute and convalescent COVID-19. PBMCs, B-cell-depleted T cells, or T cells were the source of the cDNA or gDNA that made up the material.

Per the original data handling: Reference gene primer amplification in the assay estimated nucleated cell counts. Only in-frame clones appear in the TCRdb table, and some are missing; sequencing was by immunoSEQ multiplex PCR. The V and J calls and clone size come from that table; D and trimming were worked out from the DNA. The table shows approximately 26,000 clones, with around four fifths occurring only once. CDR1 SEHNR and CDR2 FQNEAQ come from the germline V gene (reference sequence). This CDR3 has 15 amino acids. The J segment lost 8 bases and the V segment lost 5 bases, leaving 14 bases of the junction unmatched.

The sequence was collected from a man aged 80 or over with active or convalescent COVID-19. The chain is built from TRBV7-9 and TRBJ1-1; TRBD1 aligns across 7 bases. Sequencing input: peripheral blood. CDR3 protein: CASSNTRGYTTEAFF. CDR3 DNA sequence: TGTGCCAGCAGCAACACCAGGGGGTACACAACAGAAGCTTTCTTT.